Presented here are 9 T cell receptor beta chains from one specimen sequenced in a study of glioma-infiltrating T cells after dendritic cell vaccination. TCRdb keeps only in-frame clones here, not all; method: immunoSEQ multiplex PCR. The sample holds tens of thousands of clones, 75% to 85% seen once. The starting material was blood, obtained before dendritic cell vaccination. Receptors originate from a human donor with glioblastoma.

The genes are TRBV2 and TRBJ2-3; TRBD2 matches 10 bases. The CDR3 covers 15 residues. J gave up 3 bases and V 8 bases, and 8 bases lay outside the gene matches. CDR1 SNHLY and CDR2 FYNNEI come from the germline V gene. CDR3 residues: CASEREGRRTDTQYF. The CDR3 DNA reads TGTGCCAGCGAGCGGGAGGGCCGGAGAACAGATACGCAGTATTTT.

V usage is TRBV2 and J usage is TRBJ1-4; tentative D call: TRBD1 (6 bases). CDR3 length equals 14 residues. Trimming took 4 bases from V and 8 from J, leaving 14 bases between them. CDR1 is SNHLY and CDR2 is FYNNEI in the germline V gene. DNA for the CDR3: TGTGCCAGCAGTGCGGGGACCAGGGGCGAAAAACTGTTTTTT. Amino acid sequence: CASSAGTRGEKLFF.

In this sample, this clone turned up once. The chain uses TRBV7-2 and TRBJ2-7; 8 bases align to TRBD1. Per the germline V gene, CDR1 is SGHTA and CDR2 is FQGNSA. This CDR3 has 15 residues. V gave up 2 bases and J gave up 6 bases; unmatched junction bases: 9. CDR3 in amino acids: CASSLKGQGAVEQYF. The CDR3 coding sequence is TGTGCCAGCAGCTTAAAGGGCCAGGGGGCGGTCGAGCAGTACTTC. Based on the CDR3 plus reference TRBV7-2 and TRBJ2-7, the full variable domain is GAGVSQSPSNKVTEKGKDVELRCDPISGHTALYWYRQSLGQGLEFLIYFQGNSAPDKSGLPSDRFSAERTGGSVSTLTIQRTQQEDSAVYLCASSLKGQGAVEQYFGPGTRLTVT.

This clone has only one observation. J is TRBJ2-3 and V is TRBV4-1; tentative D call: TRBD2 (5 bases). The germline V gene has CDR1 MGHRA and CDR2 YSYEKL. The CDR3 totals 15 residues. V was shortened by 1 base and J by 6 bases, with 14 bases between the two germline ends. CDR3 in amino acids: CASSQVEAWEDTQYF. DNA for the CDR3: TGCGCCAGCAGCCAAGTCGAAGCCTGGGAGGATACGCAGTATTTT.

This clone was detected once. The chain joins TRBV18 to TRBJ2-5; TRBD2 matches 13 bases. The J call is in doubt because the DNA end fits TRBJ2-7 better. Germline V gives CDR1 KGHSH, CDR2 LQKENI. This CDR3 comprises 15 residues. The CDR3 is CASYEGLAGAYEQYF. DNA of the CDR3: TGTGCCAGCTATGAAGGACTAGCGGGAGCCTACGAGCAGTACTTC.

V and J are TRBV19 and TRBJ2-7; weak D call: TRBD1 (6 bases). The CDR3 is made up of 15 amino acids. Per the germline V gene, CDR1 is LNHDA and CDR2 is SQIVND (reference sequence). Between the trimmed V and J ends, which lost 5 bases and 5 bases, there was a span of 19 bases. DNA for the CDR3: TGTGCCAGTAGTGCGATTCTACAGGGAAGGGACGAGCAGTACTTC. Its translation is CASSAILQGRDEQYF.

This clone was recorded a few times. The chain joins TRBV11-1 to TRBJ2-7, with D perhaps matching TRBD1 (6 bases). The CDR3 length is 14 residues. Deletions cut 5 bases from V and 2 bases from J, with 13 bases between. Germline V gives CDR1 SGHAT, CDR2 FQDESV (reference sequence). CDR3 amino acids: CASSPWTETYEQYF. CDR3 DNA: TGTGCCAGCAGCCCCTGGACAGAGACCTACGAGCAGTACTTC.

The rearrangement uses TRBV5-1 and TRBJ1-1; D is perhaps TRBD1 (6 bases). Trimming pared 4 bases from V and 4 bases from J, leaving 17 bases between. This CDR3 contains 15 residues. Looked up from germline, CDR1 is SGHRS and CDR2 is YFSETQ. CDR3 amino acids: CASSLAGTMGTEAFF. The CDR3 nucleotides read TGCGCCAGCAGCCTAGCCGGGACAATGGGCACTGAAGCTTTCTTT.

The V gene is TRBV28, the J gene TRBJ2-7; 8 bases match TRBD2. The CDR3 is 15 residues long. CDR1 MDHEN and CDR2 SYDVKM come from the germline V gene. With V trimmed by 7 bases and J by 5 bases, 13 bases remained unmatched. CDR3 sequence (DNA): TGTGCCAGCATCCCGGGAGGGTTGAATCCCCACGAGCAGTACTTC. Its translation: CASIPGGLNPHEQYF. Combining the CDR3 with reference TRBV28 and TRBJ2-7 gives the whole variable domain DVKVTQSSRYLVKRTGEKVFLECVQDMDHENMFWYRQDPGLGLRLIYFSYDVKMKEKGDIPEGYSVSREKKERFSLILESASTNQTSMYLCASIPGGLNPHEQYFGPGTRLTVT.